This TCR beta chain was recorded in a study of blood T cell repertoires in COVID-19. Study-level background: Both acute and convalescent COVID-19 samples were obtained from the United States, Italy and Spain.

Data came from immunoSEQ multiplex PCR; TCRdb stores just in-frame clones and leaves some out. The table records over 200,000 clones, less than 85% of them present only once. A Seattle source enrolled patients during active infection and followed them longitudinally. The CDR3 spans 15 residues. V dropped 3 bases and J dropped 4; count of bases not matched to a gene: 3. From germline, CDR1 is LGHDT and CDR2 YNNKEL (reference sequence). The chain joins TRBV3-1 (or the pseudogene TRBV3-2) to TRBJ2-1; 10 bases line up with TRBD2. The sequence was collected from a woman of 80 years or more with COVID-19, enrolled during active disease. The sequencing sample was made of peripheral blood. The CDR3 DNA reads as TGTGCCAGCAGCCACAGCGGGGGGGGTTACAATGAGCAGTTCTTC. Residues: CASSHSGGGYNEQFF.